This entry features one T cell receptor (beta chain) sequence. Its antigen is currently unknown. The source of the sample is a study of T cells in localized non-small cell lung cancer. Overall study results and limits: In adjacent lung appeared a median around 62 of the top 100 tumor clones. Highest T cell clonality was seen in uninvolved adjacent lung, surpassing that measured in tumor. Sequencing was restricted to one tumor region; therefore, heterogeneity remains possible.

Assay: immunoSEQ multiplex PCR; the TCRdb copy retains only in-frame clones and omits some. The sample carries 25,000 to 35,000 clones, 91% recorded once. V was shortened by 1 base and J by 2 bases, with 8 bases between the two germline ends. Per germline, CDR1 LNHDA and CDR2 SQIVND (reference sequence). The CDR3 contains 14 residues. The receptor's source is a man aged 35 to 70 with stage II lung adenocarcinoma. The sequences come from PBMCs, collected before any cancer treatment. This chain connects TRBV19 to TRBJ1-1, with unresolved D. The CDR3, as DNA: TGTGCCAGTAGTATAGCTGCAGTAAACACTGAAGCTTTCTTT. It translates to CASSIAAVNTEAFF.